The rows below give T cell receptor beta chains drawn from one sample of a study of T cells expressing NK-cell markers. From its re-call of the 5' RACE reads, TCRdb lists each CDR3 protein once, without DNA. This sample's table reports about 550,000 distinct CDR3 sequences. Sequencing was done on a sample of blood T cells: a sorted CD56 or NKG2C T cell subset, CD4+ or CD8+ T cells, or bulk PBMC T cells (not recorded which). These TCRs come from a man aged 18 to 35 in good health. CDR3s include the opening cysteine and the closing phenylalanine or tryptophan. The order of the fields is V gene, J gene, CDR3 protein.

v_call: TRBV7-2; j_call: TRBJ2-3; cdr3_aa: CASKSDLDTQYF
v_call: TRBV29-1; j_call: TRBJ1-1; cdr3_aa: CSVGLGGGTEAFF
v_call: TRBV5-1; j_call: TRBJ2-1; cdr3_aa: CASRSTSGAPYNEQFF
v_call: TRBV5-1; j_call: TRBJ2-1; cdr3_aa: CASSPGGSSYNEQFF
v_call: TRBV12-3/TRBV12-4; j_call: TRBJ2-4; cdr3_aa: CASTGTEKNIQYF
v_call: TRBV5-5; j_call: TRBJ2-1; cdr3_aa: CASREGRGGRILNEQFF
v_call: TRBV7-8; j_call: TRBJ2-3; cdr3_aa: CASRRTRAVTYSDTQYF
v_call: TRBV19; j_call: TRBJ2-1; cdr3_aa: CASSIVGSRYEQFF
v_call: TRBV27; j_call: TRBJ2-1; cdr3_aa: CATEARGIGEQFF
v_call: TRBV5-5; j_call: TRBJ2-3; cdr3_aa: CASSLGEAPTDTQYF
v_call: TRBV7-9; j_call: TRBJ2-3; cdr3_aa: CASSPSSGTITDTQYF
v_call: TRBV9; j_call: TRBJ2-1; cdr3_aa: CASSVGSGRNEQFF
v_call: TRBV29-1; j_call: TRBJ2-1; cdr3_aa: CSIRTSGGHNEQFF
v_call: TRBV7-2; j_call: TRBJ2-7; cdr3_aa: CASSLGQVRLGYEQYF
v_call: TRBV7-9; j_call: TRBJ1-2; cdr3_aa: CASSTLMGIGSYGYTF
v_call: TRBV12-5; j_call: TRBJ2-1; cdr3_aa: CASGLDRSEQFF
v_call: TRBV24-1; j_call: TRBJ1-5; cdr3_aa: CATSERQGPYSNQPQHF